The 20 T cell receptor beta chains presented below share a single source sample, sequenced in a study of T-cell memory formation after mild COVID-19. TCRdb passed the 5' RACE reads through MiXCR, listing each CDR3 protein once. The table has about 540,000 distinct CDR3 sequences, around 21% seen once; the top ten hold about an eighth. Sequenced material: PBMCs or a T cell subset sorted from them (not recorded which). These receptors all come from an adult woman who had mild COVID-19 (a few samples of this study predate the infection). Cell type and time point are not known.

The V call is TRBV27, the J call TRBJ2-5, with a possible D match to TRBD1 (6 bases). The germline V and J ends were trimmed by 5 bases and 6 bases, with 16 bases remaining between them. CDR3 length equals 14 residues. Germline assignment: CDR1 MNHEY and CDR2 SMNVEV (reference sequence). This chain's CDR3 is CASSPPGHRQTQYF. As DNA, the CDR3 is TGTGCCAGCAGTCCCCCGGGACATCGACAGACCCAGTACTTC.

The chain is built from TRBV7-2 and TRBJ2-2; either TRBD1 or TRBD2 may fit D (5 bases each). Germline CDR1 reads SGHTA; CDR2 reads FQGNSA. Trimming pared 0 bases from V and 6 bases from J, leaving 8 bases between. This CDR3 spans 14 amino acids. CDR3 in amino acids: CASSLAMGAGELFF. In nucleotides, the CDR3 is TGTGCCAGCAGCTTAGCAATGGGGGCCGGGGAGCTGTTTTTT.

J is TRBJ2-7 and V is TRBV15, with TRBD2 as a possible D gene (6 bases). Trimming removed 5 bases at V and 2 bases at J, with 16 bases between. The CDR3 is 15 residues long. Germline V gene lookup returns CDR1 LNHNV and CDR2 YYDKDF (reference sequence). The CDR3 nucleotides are TGTGCCACCAGCCGGTTGGAGGGCCTGACCTACGAGCAGTACTTC. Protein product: CATSRLEGLTYEQYF. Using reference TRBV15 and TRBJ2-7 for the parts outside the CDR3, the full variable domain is DAMVIQNPRYQVTQFGKPVTLSCSQTLNHNVMYWYQQKSSQAPKLLFHYYDKDFNNEADTPDNFQSRRPNTSFCFLDIRSPGLGDTAMYLCATSRLEGLTYEQYFGPGTRLTVT.

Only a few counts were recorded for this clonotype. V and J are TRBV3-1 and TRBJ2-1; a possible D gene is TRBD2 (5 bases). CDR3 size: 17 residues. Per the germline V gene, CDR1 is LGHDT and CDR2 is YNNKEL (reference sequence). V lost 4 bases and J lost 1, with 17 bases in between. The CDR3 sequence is CASSLHTLVRSYNEQFF. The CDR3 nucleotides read TGTGCCAGCAGCCTCCATACACTAGTGCGATCCTACAATGAGCAGTTCTTC.

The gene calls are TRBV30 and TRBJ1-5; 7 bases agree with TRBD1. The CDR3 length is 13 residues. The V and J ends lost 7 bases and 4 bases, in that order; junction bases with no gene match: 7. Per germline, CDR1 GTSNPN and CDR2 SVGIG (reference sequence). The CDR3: CAYTTGTNQPQHF. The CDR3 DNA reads TGTGCCTACACGACAGGGACTAATCAGCCCCAGCATTTT.

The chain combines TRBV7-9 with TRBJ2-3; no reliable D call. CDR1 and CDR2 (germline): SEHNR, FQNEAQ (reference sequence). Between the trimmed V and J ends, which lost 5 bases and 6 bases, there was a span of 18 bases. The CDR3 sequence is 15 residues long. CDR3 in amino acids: CASSPRTGITDTQYF. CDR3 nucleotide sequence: TGTGCCAGCAGCCCCCGGACGGGTATCACTGATACGCAGTATTTT.

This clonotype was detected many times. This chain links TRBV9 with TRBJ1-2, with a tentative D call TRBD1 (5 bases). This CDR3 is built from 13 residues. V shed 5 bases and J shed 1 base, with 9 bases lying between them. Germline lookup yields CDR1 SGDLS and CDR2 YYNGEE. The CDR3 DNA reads TGTGCCAGCAGTGTTGACAGTAACTATGGCTACACCTTC. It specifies CASSVDSNYGYTF.

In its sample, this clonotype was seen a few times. The CDR3 DNA is TGTGCCAGCAGTTACGTGGGACAGGTCGCGAACACCGGGGAGCTGTTTTTT. Protein product: CASSYVGQVANTGELFF. The chain is built from TRBV6-5 and TRBJ2-2; 8 bases map to TRBD1. This CDR3 has 17 amino acids. Unmatched junction bases numbered 5, after V lost 2 bases and J lost 0 bases. CDR1 is MNHEY, CDR2 SVGAGI, per germline.

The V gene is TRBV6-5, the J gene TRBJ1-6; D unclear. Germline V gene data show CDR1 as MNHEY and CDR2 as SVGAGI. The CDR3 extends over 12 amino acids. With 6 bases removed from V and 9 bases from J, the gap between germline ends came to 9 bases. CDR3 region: CASRPPGSPLHF. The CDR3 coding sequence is TGTGCCAGCAGACCTCCAGGTTCACCCCTCCACTTT.

The CDR3 coding sequence is TGTGCCAGCAGTGATCCGGGACAGTTGAACACTGAAGCTTTCTTT. The encoded protein is CASSDPGQLNTEAFF. J is TRBJ1-1 and V is TRBV12-3 or TRBV12-4; 7 bases align to TRBD1. The CDR3 covers 15 residues. J gave up 0 bases and V 5 bases, and 6 bases lay outside the gene matches.

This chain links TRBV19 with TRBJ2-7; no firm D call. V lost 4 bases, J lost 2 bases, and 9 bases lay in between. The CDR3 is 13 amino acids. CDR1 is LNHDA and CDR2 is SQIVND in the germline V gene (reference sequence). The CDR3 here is CASSRVVAYEQYF. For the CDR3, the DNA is TGTGCCAGTAGTAGAGTAGTCGCCTACGAGCAGTACTTC.

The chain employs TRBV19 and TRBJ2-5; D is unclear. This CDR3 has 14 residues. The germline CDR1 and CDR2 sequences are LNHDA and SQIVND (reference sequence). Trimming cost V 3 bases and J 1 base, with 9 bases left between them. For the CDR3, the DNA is TGTGCCAGTAGTATTGGCCAGCTCCAAGAGACCCAGTACTTC. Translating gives CASSIGQLQETQYF.

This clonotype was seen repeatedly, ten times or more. The CDR3 reads CASRTGGNSGANVLTF. CDR3 in DNA: TGTGCCAGCAGGACAGGGGGCAATTCTGGGGCCAACGTCCTGACTTTC. The chain carries TRBV25-1 and TRBJ2-6; the match to TRBD1 covers 10 bases. The J segment lost 1 base and the V segment lost 6 bases, leaving 3 bases of the junction unmatched. CDR3 size: 16 residues. Germline lookup yields CDR1 MGHDK and CDR2 SYGVNS. Complete variable domain (other parts from reference TRBV25-1 and TRBJ2-6): EADIYQTPRYLVIGTGKKITLECSQTMGHDKMYWYQQDPGMELHLIHYSYGVNSTEKGDLSSESTVSRIRTEHFPLTLESARPSHTSQYLCASRTGGNSGANVLTFGAGSRLTVL.

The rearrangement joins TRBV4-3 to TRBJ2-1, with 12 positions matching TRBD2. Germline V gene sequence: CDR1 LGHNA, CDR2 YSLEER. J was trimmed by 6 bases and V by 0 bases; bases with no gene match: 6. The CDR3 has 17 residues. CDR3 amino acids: CASSQDERLAGANEQFF. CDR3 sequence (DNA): TGCGCCAGCAGCCAAGATGAGCGACTAGCGGGAGCCAATGAGCAGTTCTTC.

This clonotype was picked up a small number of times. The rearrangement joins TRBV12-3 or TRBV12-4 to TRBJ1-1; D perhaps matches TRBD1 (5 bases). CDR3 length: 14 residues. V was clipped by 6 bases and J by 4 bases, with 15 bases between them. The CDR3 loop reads CASSRTRLSTEAFF. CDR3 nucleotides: TGTGCCAGCAGCAGGACAAGGTTGTCCACTGAAGCTTTCTTT.

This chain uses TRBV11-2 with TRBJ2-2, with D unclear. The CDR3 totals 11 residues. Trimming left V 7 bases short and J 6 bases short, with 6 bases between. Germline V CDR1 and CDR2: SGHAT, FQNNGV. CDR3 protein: CASMSSGELFF. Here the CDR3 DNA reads TGTGCCAGCATGAGCTCCGGGGAGCTGTTTTTT.

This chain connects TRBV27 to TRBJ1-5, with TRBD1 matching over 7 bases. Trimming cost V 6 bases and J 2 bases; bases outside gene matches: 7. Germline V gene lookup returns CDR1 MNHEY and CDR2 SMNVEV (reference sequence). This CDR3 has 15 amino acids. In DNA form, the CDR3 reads TGTGCCAGCAGCACTACAGGGGCCGGCAATCAGCCCCAGCATTTT. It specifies CASSTTGAGNQPQHF.

The CDR3 DNA follows: TGTGCCAGCAAAACAAGGGTGGCAGAGACCCAGTACTTC. Protein product: CASKTRVAETQYF. The V call is TRBV6-2 or TRBV6-3, the J call TRBJ2-5, with D unclear. The CDR3 spans 13 residues. The V gene's germline CDR1 is MNHEY and CDR2 SVGEGT. Trimming left V 7 bases short and J 4 bases short, with 13 bases between.

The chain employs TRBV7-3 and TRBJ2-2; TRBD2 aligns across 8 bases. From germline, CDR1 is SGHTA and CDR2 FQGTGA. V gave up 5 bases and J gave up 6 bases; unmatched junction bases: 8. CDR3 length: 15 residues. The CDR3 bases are TGTGCCAGCAGCACCAGCGGGAGAACAGCCGGGGAGCTGTTTTTT. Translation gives CASSTSGRTAGELFF.

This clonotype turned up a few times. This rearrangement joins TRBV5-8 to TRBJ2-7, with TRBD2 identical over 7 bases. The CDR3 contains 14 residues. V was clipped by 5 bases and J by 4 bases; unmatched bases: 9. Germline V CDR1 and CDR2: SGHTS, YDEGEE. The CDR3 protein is CASSPRLALYEQYF. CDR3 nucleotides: TGTGCCAGCAGTCCGAGACTAGCCCTATACGAGCAGTACTTC.